This T cell receptor beta chain was sequenced for a study of shared clonotypes between healthy human individuals. General observations from the study: Clonotypes shared by all four donors outscored non-shared clonotypes in generation probability.

TCRdb's copy holds only in-frame clones and misses some; the assay was immunoSEQ multiplex PCR. Found here are approximately 980,000 clones, roughly 72% of them singletons; the top ten hold about 1.5%. The donors were all Caucasian adults (living in Nashville, Tennessee). Note on this clone: What it recognizes is unknown.

Germline assignment: CDR1 SGHTA and CDR2 FQGNSA. The V segment lost 0 bases and the J segment 8 bases; nucleotides outside the gene matches: 7. This CDR3 spans 17 amino acids. The sequencing input was memory CD4+ T cells sorted from blood. Subset in this sample: CD45RA-negative fraction. The receptor's source is a man between 18 and 29 years old in good health. This sequence joins TRBV7-2 and TRBJ2-1, with 13 nucleotides matching TRBD2. CDR3 DNA sequence: TGTGCCAGCAGCTTAGCCCTACTAGCGGGAGGGCGGGATGAGCAGTTCTTC. Translating gives CASSLALLAGGRDEQFF. The whole variable domain, filled in from reference TRBV7-2 and TRBJ2-1, reads GAGVSQSPSNKVTEKGKDVELRCDPISGHTALYWYRQSLGQGLEFLIYFQGNSAPDKSGLPSDRFSAERTGGSVSTLTIQRTQQEDSAVYLCASSLALLAGGRDEQFFGPGTRLTVL.